This T cell receptor (beta chain) was profiled in a study of CD8 T cells in ankylosing spondylitis. The CDR3 has 14 amino acids. The V and J ends lost 3 bases and 0 bases respectively, with 9 bases between them. CDR1 DFQATT and CDR2 SNEGSKA come from the germline V gene (reference sequence). Of note for this clonotype: Its antigen is undetermined.

5'-RACE, quantitative and with molecular barcodes, yielded the TCR beta libraries. Each CDR3 protein is one row after TCRdb ran MiXCR on the 5' RACE reads. The sample carries about 540,000 distinct CDR3 sequences, about an eighth recorded once. The study, taken as a whole, reports: CD8+ cells made up the disease-linked clones, which were relatively rare in peripheral blood. Reactive arthritis synovial fluid and blood previously showed some of these motif variants. Ankylosing spondylitis blood appeared to carry a characteristic TCR beta motif of roughly eight highly homologous variants.

The TCR originated in a male donor with ankylosing spondylitis. Sequenced input: blood, either unsorted or a sorted T cell fraction (not recorded which). This chain connects TRBV20-1 to TRBJ1-3; D unclear. DNA for the CDR3: TGCAGTGCTAGGGACCTCAGCTCTGGAAACACCATATATTTT. It is translated as CSARDLSSGNTIYF.